This TCR beta chain was sequenced during a study of cytomegalovirus exposure and HLA in healthy donors. The PCR employed 60 Vbeta primers together with 13 Jbeta primers. Generated by immunoSEQ multiplex PCR, the TCRdb table keeps only in-frame clones and is missing some. The table has about 120,000 clones, about 86% seen once; the top ten hold more than 1.5%. This CDR3 has 16 residues. CDR1 and CDR2 from the germline V gene are KGHSH and LQKENI. The V gene end was trimmed by 3 bases and the J gene end by 6 bases; junction bases not matched to a gene: 11. The sequence derives from a middle-aged man in good health and CMV-seronegative. The rearrangement joins TRBV18 to TRBJ1-1, with 9 bases lining up with TRBD1. The sequenced material came from PBMCs. CDR3 nucleotide sequence: TGTGCCAGCTCACCCTCTAAAACAGGGGGCTCCGCTGAAGCTTTCTTT. It codes for CASSPSKTGGSAEAFF.